Shown below are 18 T cell receptor beta chains from a single sample sequenced in a study of CD8 T cells in Susac syndrome. The RNA, roughly 0.45 to 1 ug, was put through reverse transcription using random hexamers. TCRdb itself ran the immunoSEQ multiplex PCR reads through MiXCR, one entry per CDR3 protein. The sample has 100,000 to 150,000 distinct CDR3 sequences, 90% to 95% seen once; the top ten hold roughly 0.3%. The sequencing input was CD8+ T cells from PBMCs. These receptors were taken from a human donor with multiple sclerosis.

The V call is TRBV28, the J call TRBJ2-1; D is perhaps TRBD1 or TRBD2 (6 bases each). CDR1 and CDR2 (germline): MDHEN, SYDVKM. The V end was cut by 4 bases, the J end by 6 bases, with 16 bases between. CDR3 length: 15 residues. CDR3 in amino acids: CASSWGAPPLNEQFF. In DNA, the CDR3 is TGTGCCAGCAGTTGGGGGGCGCCGCCCCTCAATGAGCAGTTCTTC.

The chain carries TRBV19 and TRBJ2-6; 7 bases align to TRBD1. The V gene's germline CDR1 is LNHDA and CDR2 SQIVND (reference sequence). The V gene end was trimmed by 5 bases and the J gene end by 0 bases; junction bases not matched to a gene: 10. The CDR3 is 18 residues long. CDR3 in DNA: TGTGCCAGTAGTCCTTCCGGGACAGTCTACTCTGGGGCCAACGTCCTGACTTTC. It yields the protein CASSPSGTVYSGANVLTF.

The genes are TRBV7-9 and TRBJ1-1; D is ambiguous. The CDR3 length is 14 residues. The germline gives CDR1 SEHNR, CDR2 FQNEAQ (reference sequence). Trimming removed 2 bases at V and 5 bases at J, with 12 bases between. CDR3 in DNA: TGTGCCAGCAGCTTAATGAAGGGTTGGACTGAAGCTTTCTTT. This encodes CASSLMKGWTEAFF.

The chain is built from TRBV9 and TRBJ1-5, with a weak D call TRBD1 (5 bases). From germline, CDR1 is SGDLS and CDR2 YYNGEE. The CDR3 runs to 14 residues. V dropped 5 bases and J dropped 0 bases, with 9 bases sitting between them. CDR3 sequence: CASSEGDSNQPQHF. DNA for the CDR3: TGTGCCAGCAGTGAAGGGGATAGCAATCAGCCCCAGCATTTT.

V is TRBV18 and J is TRBJ2-7; no reliable D call. The V gene's germline CDR1 is KGHSH and CDR2 LQKENI. The CDR3 is 13 residues long. Trimming pared 3 bases from V and 3 bases from J, leaving 9 bases between. For the CDR3, the DNA is TGTGCCAGCTCACCCTGGGCAGACTACGAGCAGTACGTC. This encodes CASSPWADYEQYV.

The chain couples TRBV27 to TRBJ2-7; D not certain. This CDR3 region has 13 residues. Per germline, CDR1 MNHEY and CDR2 SMNVEV (reference sequence). Trimming removed 2 bases from V and 6 bases from J, with 11 bases in between. The chain's CDR3 is CASSLKAFREQYF. The CDR3 nucleotides are TGTGCCAGCAGTTTAAAGGCGTTTCGCGAGCAGTACTTC.

This rearrangement joins TRBV19 to TRBJ1-2; perhaps TRBD1 as D (5 bases). V lost 8 bases to trimming and J lost 6 bases, with 16 bases between them. CDR3 length equals 13 residues. In germline, CDR1 is LNHDA, CDR2 SQIVND (reference sequence). This chain's CDR3 is CASSPPGKDGYTF. The CDR3 nucleotides are TGTGCCAGTTCTCCCCCAGGGAAGGATGGCTACACCTTC.

V usage is TRBV2 and J usage is TRBJ2-7, with D maybe TRBD1 (7 bases). Germline V gene lookup returns CDR1 SNHLY and CDR2 FYNNEI. Between the trimmed V and J ends, which lost 8 bases and 2 bases, there was a span of 22 bases. This CDR3 contains 16 residues. CDR3 amino acids: CASGKRGGDRTYEQYF. In DNA, the CDR3 is TGTGCCAGCGGTAAACGAGGAGGGGACAGAACCTACGAGCAGTACTTC. The full variable domain, in which reference TRBV2 and TRBJ2-7 provide the parts outside the CDR3, is EPEVTQTPSHQVTQMGQEVILRCVPISNHLYFYWYRQILGQKVEFLVSFYNNEISEKSEIFDDQFSVERPDGSNFTLKIRSTKLEDSAMYFCASGKRGGDRTYEQYFGPGTRLTVT.

The V and J genes are TRBV20-1 and TRBJ2-3; 9 nucleotides agree with TRBD2. This CDR3 region has 16 residues. Germline lookup yields CDR1 DFQATT and CDR2 SNEGSKA (reference sequence). V shed 0 bases and J 4 bases; nucleotides not matched to a gene: 8. The CDR3 DNA reads TGCAGTGCTAGAGAGATAGCGGGAGTGGATGCAGATACGCAGTATTTT. Translated: CSAREIAGVDADTQYF.

The chain is built from TRBV5-4 and TRBJ1-1; no definite D call. CDR3 length: 12 amino acids. CDR1 and CDR2 (germline): SGHNT, YYREEE (reference sequence). The V gene lost 0 bases and the J gene lost 7 bases, with 7 bases spanning the gap. In nucleotides, the CDR3 is TGTGCCAGCAGCTTGGGGGCATATGAAGCTTTCTTT. Translation: CASSLGAYEAFF.

The chain employs TRBV15 and TRBJ1-4; D unclear. The ends were cut back, 3 bases at V and 2 bases at J, with 19 bases in the middle. The CDR3 is 18 amino acids. Germline CDR1 and CDR2: LNHNV and YYDKDF (reference sequence). The CDR3: CATSSPKEEADTNEKLFF. DNA for the CDR3: TGTGCCACCAGCAGCCCCAAGGAGGAGGCGGACACTAATGAAAAACTGTTTTTT.

The CDR3 DNA reads TGTGCCAGCAGCCAAGTTGGTGGTTTTGCCGATACGCAGTATTTT. It specifies CASSQVGGFADTQYF. The chain employs TRBV3-1 and TRBJ2-3; D not resolved. Germline V lookup: CDR1 LGHDT, CDR2 YNNKEL (reference sequence). The V end lost 1 base, the J end lost 6 bases, and 14 bases lay between the germline ends. The CDR3 spans 15 residues.

The V and J genes are TRBV12-5 and TRBJ2-2; the D call may be TRBD1 or TRBD2 (5 bases each). The CDR3 consists of 16 residues. Germline lookup yields CDR1 LGHNT and CDR2 FRNRAP. V lost 1 base and J 1 base, leaving 10 bases between the germline ends. CDR3 sequence (DNA): TGTGCTAGTGGTTTGGCACTAGGACAGAACACCGGGGAGCTGTTTTTT. This codes for CASGLALGQNTGELFF.

This clonotype was observed a few times. The CDR3 bases are TGTGCCAGCTCGACAGGAGCAGATACGCAGTATTTT. Translation: CASSTGADTQYF. The V gene is TRBV19, the J gene TRBJ2-3, with a tentative D call TRBD1 (6 bases). Germline CDR1 is LNHDA and CDR2 is SQIVND (reference sequence). The ends were cut back, 9 bases at V and 4 bases at J, with 11 bases in the middle. The CDR3 length is 12 residues.

The chain joins TRBV5-1 to TRBJ2-3, with TRBD2 matching over 7 bases. Germline values: CDR1 SGHRS, CDR2 YFSETQ. The CDR3 is made up of 17 amino acids. With 1 base clipped from V and 2 bases from J, the junction kept 10 bases outside the gene matches. The CDR3 spells CASSLRTSAWNTDTQYF. The CDR3 nucleotides are TGCGCCAGCAGCTTGCGAACTAGCGCATGGAACACAGATACGCAGTATTTT.

The V call is TRBV5-6, the J call TRBJ2-7, with 7 positions matching TRBD1. The germline V gene has CDR1 SGHDT and CDR2 YYEEEE. CDR3 length equals 14 residues. V lost 3 bases to trimming and J lost 0 bases; unmatched junction nucleotides: 3. CDR3 nucleotides: TGTGCCAGCAGCTCGGGACAGCCCTCCTACGAGCAGTACTTC. Translated: CASSSGQPSYEQYF.

This chain links TRBV7-9 with TRBJ2-5; D is undetermined. Germline V gene lookup returns CDR1 SEHNR and CDR2 FQNEAQ (reference sequence). The CDR3 runs 13 residues. Trimming pared 5 bases from V and 2 bases from J, leaving 9 bases between. The DNA of the CDR3 is TGTGCCAGCAGCATCTCTGCACAAGAGACCCAGTACTTC. It specifies CASSISAQETQYF. The entire variable domain, with the rest obtained from reference TRBV7-9 and TRBJ2-5, is as follows: DTGVSQNPRHKITKRGQNVTFRCDPISEHNRLYWYRQTLGQGPEFLTYFQNEAQLEKSRLLSDRFSAERPKGSFSTLEIQRTEQGDSAMYLCASSISAQETQYFGPGTRLLVL.

The V gene is TRBV24-1, the J gene TRBJ2-5; TRBD1 agrees at 9 bases. Germline V gene lookup returns CDR1 KGHDR and CDR2 SFDVKD. The CDR3 sequence is 17 residues long. With V trimmed by 5 bases and J by 5 bases, 14 bases remained unmatched. In DNA, the CDR3 is TGTGCCACCAGTGCCACAGTCAGGGACAGGGAGGTGGAGACCCAGTACTTC. Translating it yields CATSATVRDREVETQYF.